This entry concerns a single T cell receptor beta chain. These data belong to a study of blood T cell repertoires in COVID-19. Study details: There were acute and convalescent COVID-19 samples, and they came from the United States, Italy and Spain.

This CDR3 spans 14 amino acids. Germline V gene sequence: CDR1 LGHDT, CDR2 YNNKEL (reference sequence). J was trimmed by 9 bases and V by 6 bases; bases with no gene match: 4. Clones were read by immunoSEQ multiplex PCR, and TCRdb kept only the in-frame ones, dropping some. This sample has about 260,000 clones, with less than 90% found just once. Input material: peripheral blood. V usage is TRBV3-1 (or the pseudogene TRBV3-2) and J usage is TRBJ1-6; 11 bases line up with TRBD1. The source is a man aged 25-40 years with active or convalescent COVID-19. This chain's CDR3 is CASRAGTGGSPLHF. The CDR3 DNA is TGTGCCAGCAGGGCCGGGACAGGGGGTTCACCCCTCCACTTT.